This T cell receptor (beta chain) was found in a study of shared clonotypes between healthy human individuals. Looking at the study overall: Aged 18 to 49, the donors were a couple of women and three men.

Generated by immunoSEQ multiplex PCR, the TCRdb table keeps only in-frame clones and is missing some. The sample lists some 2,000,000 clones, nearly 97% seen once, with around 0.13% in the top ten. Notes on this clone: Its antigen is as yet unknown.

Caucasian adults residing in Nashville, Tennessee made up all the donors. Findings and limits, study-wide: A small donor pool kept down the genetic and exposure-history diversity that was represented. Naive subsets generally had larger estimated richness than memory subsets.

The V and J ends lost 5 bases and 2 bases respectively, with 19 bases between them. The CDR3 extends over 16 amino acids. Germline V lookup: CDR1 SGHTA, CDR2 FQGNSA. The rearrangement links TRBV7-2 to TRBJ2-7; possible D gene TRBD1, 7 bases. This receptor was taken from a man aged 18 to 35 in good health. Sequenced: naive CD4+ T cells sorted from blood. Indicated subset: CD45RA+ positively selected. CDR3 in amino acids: CASSPRQGGGTYEQYF. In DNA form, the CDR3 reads TGTGCCAGCAGCCCCCGACAGGGAGGTGGAACCTACGAGCAGTACTTC.